This is a list of T cell receptor beta chains from one sample in a study of shared clonotypes between healthy human individuals. Profiled with immunoSEQ multiplex PCR; TCRdb holds only in-frame clones, not every one. The sample comprises around 370,000 clones, about 97% of which are singletons, and about 0.32% rests with the top ten. Sequencing was done on a sample of memory CD8+ T cells sorted from blood. The receptors derive from a man younger than 40 in good health. Each CDR3 is given without its conserved first and last residue.

ASSWGLAGGTDTQY | TRBV27
ASSWGLAGPNTGELF | TRBV27
ASSLDRGLSNQPQH | TRBV5-8
ASSLFGTGGGNQPQH | TRBV28
ASTGVGGYT | TRBV28
ASSPGGPYEQY | TRBV5-6
ASRPRALDEQF | TRBV25-1
ASSFLGTEAF | TRBV28
ASSEAVPSQPQH | TRBV2
ASRAQGRGTEAF | TRBV10-2
ASSPLAGGNEQF | TRBV18
ASGPKDRAQPQH | TRBV2
AWSPQSYGYT | TRBV30
ASSHGYLSYNEQF | TRBV4-1
AISEIGDTQY | TRBV10-3
ASSMTWADEQF | TRBV28
ASSLQGAPNQPQH | TRBV13
ASSRTGIYEQY | TRBV28